One sample yielded the 5 T cell receptor beta chains listed below, sequenced in a study of human T cells and chemical hapten exposure. The time point is: patch test 3, about 24 weeks after DPC sensitization. The treatment here: therapeutic diphenylcyclopropenone sensitization with weekly scalp DPC. TCRdb re-derived calls from the RACE reads in MiXCR, one entry per CDR3 protein. The sample has over 150,000 distinct CDR3 sequences, roughly 26% seen once. Sequencing used whole blood, obtained in connection with sensitization to the hapten diphenylcyclopropenone (DPC). The receptors were sampled from a woman between 18 and 30 years old with alopecia areata. Some clones in this sample may be carry-over from other donors' samples.

The chain recombines TRBV7-2 with TRBJ1-5; 9 bases match TRBD1. CDR3 length: 15 residues. The trim removed 0 bases at V and 4 bases at J, leaving 1 base unmatched. Germline lookup yields CDR1 SGHTA and CDR2 FQGNSA. This CDR3 is CASSLADRGNQPQHF. CDR3 nucleotide sequence: TGTGCCAGCAGCTTAGCCGACAGGGGGAATCAGCCCCAGCATTTT.

The V and J genes are TRBV30 and TRBJ2-5; possible D gene TRBD1, 6 bases. Trimming left V 2 bases short and J 3 bases short, with 16 bases between. Germline V gene data show CDR1 as GTSNPN and CDR2 as SVGIG (reference sequence). The CDR3 loop spans 15 amino acids. This CDR3 reads CAWSLGLDRKETQYF. CDR3 bases: TGTGCCTGGAGTTTAGGGCTCGACAGGAAAGAGACCCAGTACTTC.

This clonotype was seen ten or more times. CDR3 sequence reads: CASSQDSGLAAYEQYF. CDR3 coding DNA: TGTGCCAGCAGCCAAGATTCGGGTCTAGCGGCCTACGAGCAGTACTTC. The V gene is TRBV14, the J gene TRBJ2-7, with 7 bases aligning to TRBD2. Germline V gene lookup returns CDR1 SGHDN and CDR2 FVKESK. The V segment lost 0 bases and the J segment 2 bases; nucleotides outside the gene matches: 7. CDR3 size: 16 residues.

This clonotype was counted only a few times. The rearrangement links TRBV5-1 to TRBJ2-7; D may be TRBD1 (6 bases). Between the trimmed V and J ends, which lost 7 bases and 1 base, there was a span of 9 bases. The CDR3 extends over 12 amino acids. CDR1 is SGHRS and CDR2 is YFSETQ in the germline V gene. CDR3: CASRDTSYEQYF. The CDR3 DNA follows: TGCGCCAGCCGGGACACTTCCTACGAGCAGTACTTC.

CDR3 protein: CASSSPGQGTDTQYF. CDR3 in DNA: TGTGCCAGCAGTTCTCCGGGACAGGGGACAGATACGCAGTATTTT. The J gene is TRBJ2-3, the V gene TRBV27; 10 bases are shared with TRBD1. CDR1 is MNHEY, CDR2 SMNVEV, per germline (reference sequence). The CDR3 runs to 15 residues. Losses at the gene ends were 4 bases for V and 3 bases for J; bases not matched to a gene: 4.